This entry concerns a single T cell receptor beta chain. Its target is unknown. The investigators split CD4+ cells into a CD45RA+ naive subset and a CD45RA-negative memory subset. The V end was cut by 7 bases, the J end by 3 bases, with 12 bases between. The germline gives CDR1 SNHLY, CDR2 FYNNEI. This CDR3 region has 14 residues. This sample was included in a study of shared clonotypes between healthy human individuals. Study summary: Serving as donors were two women and a few men, whose ages spanned 18 to 49.

The genomic DNA of each subset was split evenly across several immunoSEQ plates. The method was immunoSEQ multiplex PCR; TCRdb's version includes in-frame clones alone and lacks a portion of them. Counted here are 2 million to 2.5 million clones, about 94% occurring once; the ten biggest clones make up more than 0.1%. Study-wide results and limits: Between a handful of donors, naive CD4 clonotypes were shared at a level of about 5%.

Input material: naive CD4+ T cells sorted from blood. Subset specified: CD45RA+ positively selected. This TCR came from a man aged 18-30 years in good health. This rearrangement joins TRBV2 to TRBJ2-2; D gene uncertain. In DNA form, the CDR3 reads TGTGCCAGCAAGGTTTTGGTGGACACCGGGGAGCTGTTTTTT. It translates to CASKVLVDTGELFF.